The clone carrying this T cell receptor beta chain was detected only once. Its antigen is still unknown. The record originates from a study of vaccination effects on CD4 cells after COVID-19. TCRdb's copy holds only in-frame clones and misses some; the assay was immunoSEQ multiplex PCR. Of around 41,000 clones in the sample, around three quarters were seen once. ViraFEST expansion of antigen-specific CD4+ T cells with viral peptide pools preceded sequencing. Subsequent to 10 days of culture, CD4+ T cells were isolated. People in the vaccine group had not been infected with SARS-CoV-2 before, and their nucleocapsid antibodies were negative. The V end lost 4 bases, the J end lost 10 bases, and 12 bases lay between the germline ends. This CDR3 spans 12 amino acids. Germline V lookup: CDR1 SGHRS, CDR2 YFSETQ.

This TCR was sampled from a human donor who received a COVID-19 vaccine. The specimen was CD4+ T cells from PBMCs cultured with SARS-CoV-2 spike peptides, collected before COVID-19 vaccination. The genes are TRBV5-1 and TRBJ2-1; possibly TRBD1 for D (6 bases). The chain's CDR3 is CASSGQYGEQFF. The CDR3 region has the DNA TGCGCCAGCAGCGGACAGTACGGGGAGCAGTTCTTC.